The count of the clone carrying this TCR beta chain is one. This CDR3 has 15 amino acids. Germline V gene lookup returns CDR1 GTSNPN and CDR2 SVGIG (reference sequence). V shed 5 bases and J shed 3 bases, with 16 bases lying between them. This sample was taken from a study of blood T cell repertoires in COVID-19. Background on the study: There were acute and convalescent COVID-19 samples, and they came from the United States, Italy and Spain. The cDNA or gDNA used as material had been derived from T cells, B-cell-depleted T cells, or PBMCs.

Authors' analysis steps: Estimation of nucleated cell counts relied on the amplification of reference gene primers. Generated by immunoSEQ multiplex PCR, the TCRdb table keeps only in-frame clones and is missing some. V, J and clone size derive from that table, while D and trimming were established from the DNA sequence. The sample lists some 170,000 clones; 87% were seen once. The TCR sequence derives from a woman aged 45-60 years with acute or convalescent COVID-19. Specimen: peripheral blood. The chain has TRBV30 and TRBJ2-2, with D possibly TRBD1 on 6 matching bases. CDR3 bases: TGTGCCTGGGATCAGGGGAAACGGGACACCGGGGAGCTGTTTTTT. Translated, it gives CAWDQGKRDTGELFF.